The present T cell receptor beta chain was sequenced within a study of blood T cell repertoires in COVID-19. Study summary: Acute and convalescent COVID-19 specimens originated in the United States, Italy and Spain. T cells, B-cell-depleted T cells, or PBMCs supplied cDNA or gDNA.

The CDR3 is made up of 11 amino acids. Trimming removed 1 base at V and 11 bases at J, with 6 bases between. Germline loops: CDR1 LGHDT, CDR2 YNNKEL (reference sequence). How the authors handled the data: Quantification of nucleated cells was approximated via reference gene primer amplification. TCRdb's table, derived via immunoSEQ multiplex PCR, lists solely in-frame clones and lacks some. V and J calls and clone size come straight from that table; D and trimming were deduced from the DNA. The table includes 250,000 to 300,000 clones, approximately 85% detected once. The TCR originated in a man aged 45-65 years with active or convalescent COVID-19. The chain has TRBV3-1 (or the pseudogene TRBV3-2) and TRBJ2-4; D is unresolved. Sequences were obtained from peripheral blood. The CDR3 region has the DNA TGTGCCAGCAGCCAAGGGCCGCTTCAGTACTTC. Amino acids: CASSQGPLQYF.